The next 32 T cell receptor beta chains were all read from a single sample in a study of shared clonotypes between healthy human individuals. The table came from immunoSEQ multiplex PCR; TCRdb's copy has only in-frame clones and leaves some out. The table includes about 2.4 million clones, under 95% detected once. Sequences were obtained from naive CD4+ T cells from PBMCs. Subset denoted: CD45RA+ positively selected. The receptors were gathered from a man aged 18 to 29 in good health. Some clones in this sample may be carry-over from other donors' samples.

The rearrangement joins TRBV2 to TRBJ2-7; D is unresolved. The CDR3 consists of 12 residues. Germline CDR1 reads SNHLY; CDR2 reads FYNNEI. Trimming removed 1 base from V and 7 bases from J, with 8 bases in between. CDR3 protein: CASSEGGDEQYF. CDR3 in DNA: TGTGCCAGCAGTGAAGGTGGTGATGAGCAGTACTTC.

This clone appeared a few times. Other nucleotide sequences from this sample produce the same CDR3. The genes are TRBV9 and TRBJ2-3, with D uncertain. CDR3 length: 14 residues. V lost 0 bases to trimming and J lost 2 bases, with 7 bases between them. CDR1 is SGDLS, CDR2 YYNGEE, per germline. For the CDR3, the DNA is TGTGCCAGCAGCGTAGTGGGTATCACAGATACGCAGTATTTT. This gives the protein CASSVVGITDTQYF.

The rearrangement uses TRBV7-8 and TRBJ2-2; possibly TRBD2 for D (5 bases). V gave up 2 bases and J gave up 4 bases, with 11 bases separating them. This CDR3 comprises 15 residues. Germline-derived CDR1 and CDR2 are SGHVS and FQNEAQ. Written as DNA, the CDR3 is TGTGCCAGCAGCTTAAGGGCGGAGGCCACCGGGGAGCTGTTTTTT. As protein: CASSLRAEATGELFF.

The V and J genes are TRBV14 and TRBJ2-7; TRBD2 matches 9 bases. V lost 4 bases to trimming and J lost 3 bases; unmatched junction nucleotides: 10. This CDR3 contains 16 residues. Germline CDR1 reads SGHDN; CDR2 reads FVKESK. The CDR3 region has the DNA TGTGCCAGCAGCCCCTCAGGACTAGCGTCCTTCTACGAGCAGTACTTC. Translated, it gives CASSPSGLASFYEQYF.

This sequence joins TRBV19 and TRBJ2-7; D is uncertain. The CDR3 contains 14 residues. Germline V gene sequence: CDR1 LNHDA, CDR2 SQIVND (reference sequence). With 3 bases removed from V and 0 bases from J, the gap between germline ends came to 9 bases. The CDR3 sequence: CASSIAPDSYEQYF. CDR3 nucleotide sequence: TGTGCCAGTAGTATTGCCCCGGACTCCTACGAGCAGTACTTC.

This chain joins TRBV7-9 and TRBJ2-7, with D unresolved. V lost 2 bases and J 5 bases, leaving 10 bases between the germline ends. The CDR3 consists of 13 residues. Germline assignment: CDR1 SEHNR and CDR2 FQNEAQ (reference sequence). The DNA for the CDR3 is TGTGCCAGCAGCTTAATGAGGACCGACGAGCAGTACTTC. Translated: CASSLMRTDEQYF.

The rearrangement links TRBV7-3 to TRBJ2-1, with 9 bases lining up with TRBD2. Germline CDR1 reads SGHTA; CDR2 reads FQGTGA. V was pared by 5 bases and J by 2 bases, with 4 bases of the junction left unmatched. The CDR3 is 15 residues long. Here the CDR3 reads CASSQTSGTYNEQFF. The CDR3 DNA is TGTGCCAGCAGCCAGACTAGCGGAACCTACAATGAGCAGTTCTTC.

On this clone itself: The sample contains more than one DNA sequence encoding this CDR3. The rearrangement joins TRBV5-1 to TRBJ2-3; D might be TRBD2 (6 bases). Germline CDR1 and CDR2: SGHRS and YFSETQ. The CDR3 contains 15 residues. V was cut by 4 bases and J by 3 bases, with 15 bases left in between. The CDR3 region has the DNA TGCGCCAGCAGCACACGGGGAGGCGGTACAGATACGCAGTATTTT. It codes for CASSTRGGGTDTQYF.

This chain links TRBV6-6 with TRBJ1-1; a possible D gene is TRBD1 (5 bases). There are 10 residues in the CDR3. Trimming left V 8 bases short and J 9 bases short, with 10 bases between. Germline CDR1 reads MNHNY; CDR2 reads SVGAGI (reference sequence). As DNA, the CDR3 is TGTGCCAGCGGGGGGTTGAAAGCTTTCTTT. Translated, it gives CASGGLKAFF.

The CDR3 nucleotides read TGTGCCAGCAGCCATTGGACAGGTTACTCTGGGGCCAACGTCCTGACTTTC. As protein: CASSHWTGYSGANVLTF. The rearrangement joins TRBV14 to TRBJ2-6; 7 bases agree with TRBD1. The CDR3 is 17 residues long. Looked up from germline, CDR1 is SGHDN and CDR2 is FVKESK. Trimming removed 3 bases from V and 0 bases from J; junction bases left unmatched: 5.

This chain uses TRBV27 with TRBJ2-3; maybe TRBD1 (6 bases). The germline CDR1 and CDR2 sequences are MNHEY and SMNVEV (reference sequence). Trimming cost V 3 bases and J 7 bases, with 17 bases left between them. The CDR3 is made up of 15 amino acids. Written as DNA, the CDR3 is TGTGCCAGCAGTTTCGGAACAGGGCTAAGAAATACGCAGTATTTT. It encodes CASSFGTGLRNTQYF.

V and J are TRBV6-6 and TRBJ1-1; D might be TRBD1 (5 bases). Germline V lookup: CDR1 MNHNY, CDR2 SVGAGI (reference sequence). The CDR3 spans 13 residues. V was trimmed by 5 bases and J by 1 base, leaving 8 bases between them. In DNA form, the CDR3 reads TGTGCCAGCAGTAAGGGGCGGAACACTGAAGCTTTCTTT. Protein sequence: CASSKGRNTEAFF.

V usage is TRBV7-3 and J usage is TRBJ2-3, with D possibly being TRBD1 (5 bases). The germline V gene encodes CDR1 SGHTA and CDR2 FQGTGA. The CDR3 has 12 amino acids. Between the trimmed V and J ends, which lost 8 bases and 2 bases, there was a span of 8 bases. In DNA, the CDR3 is TGTGCCAGCGGACAATCCACAGATACGCAGTATTTT. The encoded protein is CASGQSTDTQYF.

This chain uses TRBV19 with TRBJ2-7; the D is unclear. The CDR3 has 14 amino acids. CDR1 and CDR2 (germline): LNHDA, SQIVND (reference sequence). V was cut by 1 base and J by 2 bases, with 9 bases left in between. The DNA for the CDR3 is TGTGCCAGTAGTATAGGGGAACCTGCCTACGAGCAGTACTTC. Its protein product is CASSIGEPAYEQYF. Drawing the rest from reference TRBV19 and TRBJ2-7, the complete variable domain is DGGITQSPKYLFRKEGQNVTLSCEQNLNHDAMYWYRQDPGQGLRLIYYSQIVNDFQKGDIAEGYSVSREKKESFPLTVTSAQKNPTAFYLCASSIGEPAYEQYFGPGTRLTVT.

The genes are TRBV25-1 and TRBJ1-1; D is perhaps TRBD1 (5 bases). The length of the CDR3 is 14 residues. Trimming pared 7 bases from V and 0 bases from J, leaving 12 bases between. CDR1 and CDR2 (germline): MGHDK, SYGVNS. As DNA, the CDR3 is TGTGCCAGCAATGGGAGGGGCATGAACACTGAAGCTTTCTTT. It codes for CASNGRGMNTEAFF.

The V call is TRBV30, the J call TRBJ2-7, with 8 bases identical to TRBD1. The CDR3 extends over 15 amino acids. V gave up 0 bases and J gave up 1 base; unmatched junction bases: 5. CDR1 and CDR2 from the germline V gene are GTSNPN and SVGIG (reference sequence). The CDR3 DNA reads as TGTGCCTGGAGTGTAGCCGGGACAGGTTCCTACGAGCAGTACTTC. Protein product: CAWSVAGTGSYEQYF.

The chain combines TRBV9 with TRBJ2-2; a possible D gene is TRBD2 (5 bases). The CDR3 extends over 15 amino acids. The V gene's germline CDR1 is SGDLS and CDR2 YYNGEE. Trimming removed 0 bases from V and 6 bases from J, with 12 bases in between. CDR3 in DNA: TGTGCCAGCAGCGTAGGTCTAGAGAGGGCCGGGGAGCTGTTTTTT. Translated, it gives CASSVGLERAGELFF. Full variable domain (outside the CDR3, taken from reference TRBV9 and TRBJ2-2): DSGVTQTPKHLITATGQRVTLRCSPRSGDLSVYWYQQSLDQGLQFLIQYYNGEERAKGNILERFSAQQFPDLHSELNLSSLELGDSALYFCASSVGLERAGELFFGEGSRLTVL.

This chain connects TRBV29-1 to TRBJ2-2; D is undetermined. The V gene lost 5 bases and the J gene lost 0 bases, with 25 bases spanning the gap. The CDR3 is 19 amino acids. Germline loops: CDR1 SQVTM, CDR2 ANQGSEA. CDR3 residues: CSVKSPRRTPGANTGELFF. The DNA for the CDR3 is TGCAGCGTTAAAAGCCCTCGTAGGACCCCTGGCGCGAACACCGGGGAGCTGTTTTTT.

The J gene is TRBJ2-6, the V gene TRBV6-1, with TRBD1 matching 8 bases. Germline CDR1 and CDR2: MNHNS and SASEGT. CDR3 length: 17 residues. Trimming cost V 4 bases and J 1 base; bases outside gene matches: 6. The DNA for the CDR3 is TGTGCCAGCAGTGTTCGGGACAGGACGTCTGGGGCCAACGTCCTGACTTTC. It translates to CASSVRDRTSGANVLTF.

Worth noting for this clone: The same CDR3 is also encoded by other DNA sequences in this sample. This chain uses TRBV5-5 with TRBJ1-3; no clear D gene. V lost 0 bases, J lost 3 bases, and 7 bases lay in between. Germline V gives CDR1 SGHKS, CDR2 YYEKEE (reference sequence). The CDR3 consists of 14 residues. CDR3 region: CASSLVGSGNTIYF. For the CDR3, the DNA is TGTGCCAGCAGCTTGGTGGGAAGTGGAAACACCATATATTTT.

V usage is TRBV5-4 and J usage is TRBJ2-3; TRBD2 aligns across 8 bases. Trimming at V came to 2 bases and at J to 1 base, leaving 6 bases not matched to a gene. The length of the CDR3 is 16 residues. Germline V CDR1 and CDR2: SGHNT, YYREEE (reference sequence). CDR3 sequence (DNA): TGTGCCAGCAGCTTAGCAGCGGGAGTTGGCACAGATACGCAGTATTTT. Translation: CASSLAAGVGTDTQYF.

V usage is TRBV5-1 and J usage is TRBJ2-1, with D tentatively TRBD2 (5 bases). CDR3 size: 15 residues. The V end lost 1 base, the J end lost 2 bases, and 10 bases lay between the germline ends. Germline CDR1 and CDR2: SGHRS and YFSETQ. DNA for the CDR3: TGCGCCAGCAGCTTGCAACTAGGGACCTACAATGAGCAGTTCTTC. Its protein is CASSLQLGTYNEQFF.

The chain employs TRBV4-3 and TRBJ2-7; D is unresolved. The CDR3 extends over 15 amino acids. Trimming took 4 bases from V and 2 from J, leaving 15 bases between them. Germline assignment: CDR1 LGHNA and CDR2 YSLEER. The CDR3 loop reads CASSRSQTGTYEQYF. CDR3 bases: TGCGCCAGCAGCCGAAGTCAGACGGGCACCTACGAGCAGTACTTC.

V and J are TRBV30 and TRBJ2-3; maybe TRBD1 (5 bases). Per germline, CDR1 GTSNPN and CDR2 SVGIG (reference sequence). The CDR3 covers 14 residues. Trimming removed 6 bases at V and 0 bases at J, with 13 bases between. CDR3 in amino acids: CACHTGASTDTQYF. The CDR3 DNA sequence: TGTGCCTGCCACACAGGTGCTAGCACAGATACGCAGTATTTT.

In its sample, this clone was seen once. The chain links TRBV5-1 to TRBJ2-7; perhaps TRBD2 as D (5 bases). This CDR3 region has 14 residues. Trimming took 1 base from V and 2 from J, leaving 10 bases between them. CDR1 is SGHRS, CDR2 YFSETQ, per germline. CDR3 in DNA: TGCGCCAGCAGCTTGATGAGGGATACCTACGAGCAGTACTTC. Translation gives CASSLMRDTYEQYF. Full variable domain (missing parts from reference TRBV5-1 and TRBJ2-7): KAGVTQTPRYLIKTRGQQVTLSCSPISGHRSVSWYQQTPGQGLQFLFEYFSETQRNKGNFPGRFSGRQFSNSRSEMNVSTLELGDSALYLCASSLMRDTYEQYFGPGTRLTVT.

V is TRBV7-2 and J is TRBJ2-1; D could derive from TRBD1 or TRBD2 (5 bases each). This CDR3 has 14 residues. Germline lookup yields CDR1 SGHTA and CDR2 FQGNSA. V was pared by 4 bases and J by 4 bases, with 11 bases between. This CDR3 reads CASSSLGGYNEQFF. For the CDR3, the DNA is TGTGCCAGCAGCTCCCTTGGGGGATACAATGAGCAGTTCTTC.

The rearrangement links TRBV9 to TRBJ2-3, with TRBD2 matching over 13 bases. The V gene end was trimmed by 3 bases and the J gene end by 6 bases; junction bases not matched to a gene: 7. Germline CDR1 SGDLS, CDR2 YYNGEE. This CDR3 contains 16 residues. CDR3 in amino acids: CASSGGLAGEGDTQYF. DNA for the CDR3: TGTGCCAGCAGCGGAGGACTAGCGGGAGAGGGGGATACGCAGTATTTT.

This clone was found once. This sequence joins TRBV4-1 and TRBJ2-7, with TRBD2 matching 9 bases. CDR1 and CDR2 (germline): MGHRA, YSYEKL. The CDR3 length is 17 residues. V trimming: 4 bases; J trimming: 0 bases; junction bases outside the gene matches: 10. The CDR3 DNA sequence: TGCGCCAGCAGCCCAAGACTAGCGGTAGCGAGCTCCTACGAGCAGTACTTC. Encoded protein: CASSPRLAVASSYEQYF.

The rearrangement uses TRBV4-3 and TRBJ2-3, with D possibly matching TRBD2 (6 bases). Trimming removed 1 base at V and 8 bases at J, with 13 bases between. Germline V gene sequence: CDR1 LGHNA, CDR2 YSLEER. CDR3 length: 14 residues. CDR3: CASSQVAERGTQYF. CDR3 nucleotides: TGCGCCAGCAGCCAAGTAGCGGAACGGGGTACGCAGTATTTT.

V is TRBV2 and J is TRBJ1-5; TRBD1 matches at 7 bases. CDR1 and CDR2 from the germline V gene are SNHLY and FYNNEI. V trimming: 7 bases; J trimming: 2 bases; junction bases outside the gene matches: 5. The CDR3 consists of 14 residues. This chain's CDR3 is CASMNDRGNQPQHF. The CDR3 DNA follows: TGTGCCAGCATGAACGACAGGGGCAATCAGCCCCAGCATTTT.

The chain combines TRBV28 with TRBJ2-5; no reliable D call. In germline, CDR1 is MDHEN, CDR2 SYDVKM. The V and J ends lost 4 bases and 5 bases respectively, with 20 bases between them. This CDR3 is built from 16 residues. Here the CDR3 DNA reads TGTGCCAGCAGTTCGACCTCATCCCCAGGTCACGAGACCCAGTACTTC. It encodes CASSSTSSPGHETQYF.

The gene calls are TRBV5-1 and TRBJ2-7, with D tentatively TRBD1 (7 bases). The CDR3 runs to 14 residues. Germline CDR1 is SGHRS and CDR2 is YFSETQ. Trimming stripped 0 bases from V and 6 bases from J, with 13 bases between. The CDR3 DNA sequence: TGCGCCAGCAGCTTGGGAGGGCAGGGGGGCGAGCAGTACTTC. Protein: CASSLGGQGGEQYF. The full variable domain, in which reference TRBV5-1 and TRBJ2-7 provide the parts outside the CDR3, is KAGVTQTPRYLIKTRGQQVTLSCSPISGHRSVSWYQQTPGQGLQFLFEYFSETQRNKGNFPGRFSGRQFSNSRSEMNVSTLELGDSALYLCASSLGGQGGEQYFGPGTRLTVT.